What follows describes a single T cell receptor (beta chain). The data stem from a study of blood T cell repertoires in COVID-19. Looking at the study overall: Sites across the United States, Italy and Spain contributed samples from acute and convalescent COVID-19. Nucleic acid was either cDNA or gDNA, and it came from T cells, B-cell-depleted T cells, or PBMCs.

This CDR3 is 13 amino acids long. The V gene end was trimmed by 8 bases and the J gene end by 4 bases; junction bases not matched to a gene: 5. Germline lookup yields CDR1 SNHLY and CDR2 FYNNEI. Authors' analysis steps: Researchers report that nucleated cell counts were estimated from reference gene primer amplification. Profiled with immunoSEQ multiplex PCR; TCRdb holds only in-frame clones, not every one. V, J and clone size were drawn from that table, and D and trimming were deduced from the DNA. The sample consists of more than 95,000 clones, about nine tenths of them appearing once. Material: peripheral blood. This TCR derives from a man aged 60 to 75 with acute or convalescent COVID-19. This sequence joins TRBV2 and TRBJ2-1, with 7 positions matching TRBD1. CDR3 in amino acids: CASRDSQYNEQFF. The CDR3 bases are TGTGCCAGCCGGGACAGTCAATACAATGAGCAGTTCTTC. Full variable domain (rest looked up from reference TRBV2 and TRBJ2-1): EPEVTQTPSHQVTQMGQEVILRCVPISNHLYFYWYRQILGQKVEFLVSFYNNEISEKSEIFDDQFSVERPDGSNFTLKIRSTKLEDSAMYFCASRDSQYNEQFFGPGTRLTVL.